Each of the 10 T cell receptor beta chains below was sequenced from the same sample in a study of shared T cell receptors in the human thymus. TCRdb's copy holds only in-frame clones and misses some; the assay was immunoSEQ multiplex PCR. The sample carries roughly 710,000 clones, approximately 85% recorded once. The data were also submitted as part of a second study, on human thymus T cells.

The sequencing sample was made of thymocytes. The receptors here all came from a girl under three years old with a congenital heart defect.

The chain employs TRBV27 and TRBJ1-1; D might be TRBD1 (5 bases). The CDR3 has 14 residues. The V gene lost 5 bases and the J gene lost 8 bases, with 18 bases spanning the gap. Germline V gene sequence: CDR1 MNHEY, CDR2 SMNVEV (reference sequence). The CDR3 reads CASSRAFRQPEAFF. The CDR3 DNA sequence: TGTGCCAGCAGTCGCGCCTTTAGACAGCCAGAAGCTTTCTTT.

The V gene is TRBV28, the J gene TRBJ2-4; unclear D gene. Trimming shortened V by 2 bases and J by 0 bases, and 14 bases separated the two germline ends. The V gene's germline CDR1 is MDHEN and CDR2 SYDVKM. This CDR3 is built from 17 residues. The CDR3 loop reads CASSLQPGLLAKNIQYF. The CDR3, as DNA: TGTGCCAGCAGTTTACAGCCCGGGTTACTAGCCAAAAACATTCAGTACTTC. The full variable domain, in which reference TRBV28 and TRBJ2-4 provide the parts outside the CDR3, is DVKVTQSSRYLVKRTGEKVFLECVQDMDHENMFWYRQDPGLGLRLIYFSYDVKMKEKGDIPEGYSVSREKKERFSLILESASTNQTSMYLCASSLQPGLLAKNIQYFGAGTRLSVL.

V and J are TRBV25-1 and TRBJ1-5; no firm D call. This CDR3 has 12 residues. The ends were cut back, 0 bases at V and 6 bases at J, with 3 bases in the middle. CDR1 MGHDK and CDR2 SYGVNS come from the germline V gene. The CDR3 loop reads CASSEYGQPQHF. CDR3 coding DNA: TGTGCCAGCAGTGAATACGGTCAGCCCCAGCATTTT.

V and J are TRBV5-8 and TRBJ1-2; TRBD1 might be the D (5 bases). V was pared by 4 bases and J by 1 base, with 23 bases between. Germline V CDR1 and CDR2: SGHTS, YDEGEE. CDR3 length equals 18 residues. The CDR3 loop is CASSPFGGRYSLNYGYTF. CDR3 coding DNA: TGTGCCAGCAGCCCTTTTGGGGGGAGGTATAGTCTTAACTATGGCTACACCTTC.

This chain connects TRBV6-1 to TRBJ1-2; 7 bases align to TRBD1. The V segment lost 6 bases and the J segment 3 bases; nucleotides outside the gene matches: 1. Looked up from germline, CDR1 is MNHNS and CDR2 is SASEGT. CDR3 length equals 12 residues. The CDR3 spells CASRDRHYGYTF. CDR3 sequence (DNA): TGTGCCAGCAGGGACAGGCACTATGGCTACACCTTC.

The table lists this clone with a count of one. V gene TRBV6-1 combines with J gene TRBJ1-5; weak D call: TRBD1 (5 bases). The ends were cut back, 6 bases at V and 1 base at J, with 13 bases in the middle. Germline CDR1 reads MNHNS; CDR2 reads SASEGT. This CDR3 comprises 15 residues. CDR3 in amino acids: CASSERGRSNQPQHF. DNA for the CDR3: TGTGCCAGCAGCGAGCGGGGACGGAGCAATCAGCCCCAGCATTTT.

The chain uses TRBV2 and TRBJ1-2; D possibly corresponds to TRBD1 (6 bases). The CDR3 covers 10 residues. Trimming pared 8 bases from V and 13 bases from J, leaving 14 bases between. From germline, CDR1 is SNHLY and CDR2 FYNNEI. In DNA form, the CDR3 reads TGTGCCAGCGAAGGACAGTTCTCCACCTTC. Residues: CASEGQFSTF.

J is TRBJ2-4 and V is TRBV5-1, with a weak D call TRBD2 (6 bases). CDR3 length: 15 residues. Per the germline V gene, CDR1 is SGHRS and CDR2 is YFSETQ. Trimming took off 4 bases at V and 0 bases at J, with 11 bases between the two ends. The CDR3 nucleotides read TGCGCCAGCAGCCTGGGGCGGGGAGCCAAAAACATTCAGTACTTC. It translates to CASSLGRGAKNIQYF.

This chain connects TRBV28 to TRBJ2-5, with TRBD2 as a possible D gene (6 bases). Trimming took off 5 bases at V and 5 bases at J, with 15 bases between the two ends. The CDR3 sequence is 14 residues long. Germline CDR1 is MDHEN and CDR2 is SYDVKM. In nucleotides, the CDR3 is TGTGCCAGCAGTCCTGTGAGGGGAGGCGAGACCCAGTACTTC. Its protein is CASSPVRGGETQYF.

J is TRBJ1-5 and V is TRBV7-8; possible D gene TRBD1, 6 bases. Germline V lookup: CDR1 SGHVS, CDR2 FQNEAQ. Deletions cut 2 bases from V and 0 bases from J, with 11 bases between. This CDR3 region has 16 residues. The CDR3 DNA is TGTGCCAGCAGCTTAAACAGGGCCTATAGCAATCAGCCCCAGCATTTT. It is translated as CASSLNRAYSNQPQHF.